Below, one T cell receptor beta chain is given with its context. Authors' data handling: Reference gene primers were amplified, and this amplification served to estimate nucleated cell counts. Measured with immunoSEQ multiplex PCR; TCRdb has only the in-frame clones, and not every one. V and J calls and clone size are those listed in that table; D and trimming were worked out from the DNA. Of nearly 70,000 clones listed, roughly 85% are singletons. This specimen comes from a study of blood T cell repertoires in COVID-19. Whole-study context: Both acute and convalescent COVID-19 samples were obtained from the United States, Italy and Spain. T cells, B-cell-depleted T cells, or PBMCs supplied cDNA or gDNA.

V lost 3 bases, J lost 4 bases, and 15 bases lay in between. Germline assignment: CDR1 KGHSH and CDR2 LQKENI. The CDR3 totals 16 residues. Sequencing was performed on peripheral blood. The receptor comes from a woman over 75 with acute or convalescent COVID-19. The V and J genes are TRBV18 and TRBJ1-4; D gene unclear. CDR3 region: CASSPGKLGGNEKLFF. CDR3 nucleotide sequence: TGTGCCAGCTCACCCGGGAAGCTCGGCGGTAATGAAAAACTGTTTTTT.